The next 21 T cell receptor beta chains were all read from a single sample in a study of shared clonotypes between healthy human individuals. The repertoire was sequenced with immunoSEQ multiplex PCR; TCRdb's copy has only in-frame clones and lacks some. The sample has about 450,000 clones; 70% to 80% are singletons. Sequencing was carried out using PBMCs. The receptors were gathered from a woman in her 40s in good health. Some clones in this sample may be carry-over from other donors' samples.

V usage is TRBV28 and J usage is TRBJ2-3, with 13 bases lining up with TRBD2. V lost 6 bases to trimming and J lost 5 bases; unmatched junction nucleotides: 5. This CDR3 has 15 amino acids. Per the germline V gene, CDR1 is MDHEN and CDR2 is SYDVKM. The CDR3 loop reads CASSTLAGGLDTQYF. For the CDR3, the DNA is TGTGCCAGCAGCACACTAGCGGGAGGGCTAGATACGCAGTATTTT.

This clone was detected once. The chain is built from TRBV7-8 and TRBJ2-3; the match to TRBD2 covers 7 bases. The CDR3 contains 15 residues. The germline gives CDR1 SGHVS, CDR2 FQNEAQ. V was pared by 3 bases and J by 6 bases, with 9 bases of the junction left unmatched. The chain's CDR3 is CASSFSGGPLDTQYF. CDR3 DNA: TGTGCCAGCAGCTTTTCGGGAGGTCCCCTGGATACGCAGTATTTT.

This rearrangement joins TRBV11-2 to TRBJ2-7; TRBD2 matches 10 bases. CDR3 size: 15 residues. Germline lookup yields CDR1 SGHAT and CDR2 FQNNGV. The V segment lost 3 bases and the J segment 5 bases; nucleotides outside the gene matches: 7. In nucleotides, the CDR3 is TGTGCCAGCAGCTTCGCCCTAGCGGGAGTCAACGAGCAGTACTTC. This encodes CASSFALAGVNEQYF.

The chain couples TRBV5-1 to TRBJ2-5, with TRBD2 matching over 14 bases. V shed 2 bases and J 10 bases; nucleotides not matched to a gene: 7. The CDR3 sequence is 15 residues long. Germline CDR1 SGHRS, CDR2 YFSETQ. The CDR3 loop reads CASSFGTSGSGGQYF. In DNA, the CDR3 is TGCGCCAGCAGCTTCGGGACTAGCGGGAGCGGGGGCCAGTACTTC. Variable domain in full (rest from reference TRBV5-1 and TRBJ2-5): KAGVTQTPRYLIKTRGQQVTLSCSPISGHRSVSWYQQTPGQGLQFLFEYFSETQRNKGNFPGRFSGRQFSNSRSEMNVSTLELGDSALYLCASSFGTSGSGGQYFGPGTRLLVL.

V usage is TRBV21-1 and J usage is TRBJ2-1; TRBD2 is the table's D call, not checked against the DNA. TRBV21-1 is listed as a pseudogene. The CDR3 runs 15 residues. The CDR3 reads CASSSLADSYNEQFF. As DNA, the CDR3 is TGTGCCAGCAGCTCACTAGCGGACTCCTACAATGAGCAGTTCTTC.

The chain has TRBV11-3 and TRBJ2-1, with D unresolved. CDR1 and CDR2 (germline): SGHNT, YENEEA. The CDR3 contains 13 residues. Trimming pared 5 bases from V and 9 bases from J, leaving 14 bases between. In DNA form, the CDR3 reads TGTGCCAGCAGCCTCCTCCGAGCTGGTGAGCAGTTCTTC. It encodes CASSLLRAGEQFF.

V usage is TRBV7-2 and J usage is TRBJ1-4, with TRBD1 as a possible D gene (6 bases). In germline, CDR1 is SGHTA, CDR2 FQGNSA. The germline V and J ends were trimmed by 5 bases and 7 bases, with 14 bases remaining between them. This CDR3 region has 14 residues. The CDR3 DNA reads as TGTGCCAGCAGCCCCAGGGGCGCGAGTGAAAAACTGTTTTTT. It codes for CASSPRGASEKLFF.

J is TRBJ2-4 and V is TRBV15, with 13 positions matching TRBD2. V gave up 1 base and J gave up 4 bases; unmatched junction bases: 4. The CDR3 is 17 residues long. The germline gives CDR1 LNHNV, CDR2 YYDKDF (reference sequence). CDR3 bases: TGTGCCACCAGCAGAGGACTAGCGGGAGGCCCTAAAAACATTCAGTACTTC. Translated, it gives CATSRGLAGGPKNIQYF.

The V and J genes are TRBV11-2 and TRBJ1-1; D possibly corresponds to TRBD1 (6 bases). This CDR3 has 14 amino acids. V gave up 5 bases and J gave up 1 base, with 11 bases separating them. From germline, CDR1 is SGHAT and CDR2 FQNNGV. CDR3 nucleotides: TGTGCCAGCAGCATTCGCAGGGGGAACACTGAAGCTTTCTTT. Its translation is CASSIRRGNTEAFF.

The rearrangement joins TRBV28 to TRBJ1-3, with a tentative D call TRBD1 (5 bases). CDR1 and CDR2 (germline): MDHEN, SYDVKM. The CDR3 loop spans 14 amino acids. V lost 8 bases and J 0 bases, leaving 11 bases between the germline ends. The CDR3 region is CASSRGDSGNTIYF. In DNA, the CDR3 is TGTGCCAGCTCTCGGGGGGACTCTGGAAACACCATATATTTT.

This clone was observed a handful of times. The gene calls are TRBV4-3 and TRBJ2-3, with D unresolved. Trimming took off 1 base at V and 1 base at J, with 15 bases between the two ends. Germline V gene data show CDR1 as LGHNA and CDR2 as YSLEER. CDR3 length: 17 residues. The CDR3 spells CASSQGIRGQGTDTQYF. CDR3 bases: TGCGCCAGCAGCCAAGGCATCCGCGGCCAAGGCACAGATACGCAGTATTTT.

A single count supports this clone. This chain connects TRBV5-4 to TRBJ2-7; 8 positions match TRBD2. Germline lookup yields CDR1 SGHNT and CDR2 YYREEE (reference sequence). Trimming at V came to 4 bases and at J to 5 bases, leaving 8 bases not matched to a gene. The CDR3 spans 14 residues. CDR3 in amino acids: CASSRDGGDNEQYF. CDR3 bases: TGTGCCAGCAGCCGGGACGGGGGGGATAACGAGCAGTACTTC. Based on the CDR3 plus reference TRBV5-4 and TRBJ2-7, the full variable domain is ETGVTQSPTHLIKTRGQQVTLRCSSQSGHNTVSWYQQALGQGPQFIFQYYREEENGRGNFPPRFSGLQFPNYSSELNVNALELDDSALYLCASSRDGGDNEQYFGPGTRLTVT.

A note on this clone: A far larger clone is a single base away, which makes a read error likely. The V gene is TRBV7-8, the J gene TRBJ2-7, with D possibly called TRBD1 or TRBD2 (6 bases each). Looked up from germline, CDR1 is SGHVS and CDR2 is FQNEAQ. The CDR3 extends over 12 amino acids. CDR3 nucleotide sequence: TGTGCCAGCAGCCACGGGGGCGGCGAGCAGTGCTTC. Translated: CASSHGGGEQCF.

The rearrangement uses TRBV7-8 and TRBJ2-7; 7 bases align to TRBD2. V lost 5 bases and J lost 4; bases outside the gene matches: 11. The CDR3 sequence is 15 residues long. CDR1 is SGHVS, CDR2 FQNEAQ, per germline. Here the CDR3 DNA reads TGTGCCAGCAGCGCATCACCGGGAGGAGGGTACGAGCAGTACTTC. This sequence encodes CASSASPGGGYEQYF.

Only one count was recorded for this clone. This chain connects TRBV18 to TRBJ2-5; the D gene is possibly TRBD2 (6 bases). Matching the DNA end better, TRBJ2-7 makes the J call doubtful. Germline assignment: CDR1 KGHSH and CDR2 LQKENI. This CDR3 is 15 amino acids long. CDR3 bases: TGTGCCAGCTCCCCGTCGGGCGGGATTTCCTACGAGCAGTACTTC. Protein product: CASSPSGGISYEQYF.

The V call is TRBV21-1, the J call TRBJ2-4; the table's D call of TRBD2 was not tested on the DNA. TRBV21-1 is a pseudogene locus. The CDR3 spans 16 residues. This CDR3 is CASSNPTRVAKNIQYF. Here the CDR3 DNA reads TGTGCCAGCAGCAACCCTACTCGGGTAGCCAAAAACATTCAGTACTTC.

The chain links TRBV7-2 to TRBJ1-4; D unclear. The germline V and J ends were trimmed by 5 bases and 7 bases, with 11 bases remaining between them. The CDR3 is 13 residues long. Germline CDR1 and CDR2: SGHTA and FQGNSA. CDR3 DNA: TGTGCCAGCAGCAATGATCGGCGTGAAAAACTGTTTTTT. Translated, it gives CASSNDRREKLFF.

The rearrangement links TRBV28 to TRBJ1-1; tentatively, D is TRBD1 (6 bases). Germline V lookup: CDR1 MDHEN, CDR2 SYDVKM. V lost 0 bases and J 1 base, leaving 12 bases between the germline ends. This CDR3 is built from 16 residues. CDR3 in DNA: TGTGCCAGCAGTTTATGGCGAGGCAGGGGGAACACTGAAGCTTTCTTT. Translating it yields CASSLWRGRGNTEAFF.

This clone was counted only a few times. This sequence joins TRBV5-1 and TRBJ1-2, with 9 bases matching TRBD1. V lost 0 bases to trimming and J lost 6 bases; unmatched junction nucleotides: 3. The germline V gene encodes CDR1 SGHRS and CDR2 YFSETQ. The CDR3 runs to 14 residues. CDR3 nucleotides: TGCGCCAGCAGCTTGGTAACAGGGGGCCATGGCTACACCTTC. Amino acid sequence: CASSLVTGGHGYTF.

Points on this clone: This same CDR3 is encoded by further DNA sequences in the sample. J is TRBJ1-2 and V is TRBV5-6; tentative D call: TRBD1 (6 bases). CDR1 is SGHDT, CDR2 YYEEEE, per germline. The germline V and J ends were trimmed by 6 bases and 0 bases, with 18 bases remaining between them. The length of the CDR3 is 16 residues. The chain's CDR3 is CASTFWGAATNYGYTF. Here the CDR3 DNA reads TGTGCCAGCACCTTCTGGGGGGCAGCTACTAACTATGGCTACACCTTC.

There are a few counts of this clone. The chain employs TRBV12-2 and TRBJ1-2. TRBV12-2 is recorded as a pseudogene. The CDR3 consists of 14 residues. This CDR3 is CASRSHGGRNGYTF. CDR3 coding DNA: TGTGCAAGTCGCTCCCATGGGGGAAGGAATGGCTACACCTTC.